A single sample is the source of the 13 T cell receptor beta chains below, sequenced in a study of tissue T cells after allogeneic stem cell transplantation. The assay was immunoSEQ multiplex PCR, and TCRdb's table has in-frame clones only and misses some. This table holds 850 to 1,300 clones, about 44% found once. Time point in this sample: mouse harvest day 14 after allogeneic transplant. Each mouse received 10^7 T-cell-depleted marrow cells plus 10^6 splenic CD5+ T cells by tail vein. Sequenced material: spleen. Every receptor here comes from a female BALB/c mouse given C57BL/6 T cells with graft-versus-host disease after an allogeneic hematopoietic cell transplant.

Of note for this clone: Genes and germline are mouse. Read sequence stops 1 residue before the CDR3 end, and the germline J gene provides the missing end. This chain connects TRBV3 to TRBJ2-4; 11 bases match TRBD2. The CDR3 spans 16 residues. Germline loops: CDR1 SNHLY, CDR2 FYNGKV (reference sequence). V was clipped by 1 base and J by 0 bases; unmatched bases: 0. CDR3 DNA (partial): TGTGCCAGCAGCTTAGACTGGGGGGGCAGTCAAAACACCTTGTAC. It specifies CASSLDWGGSQNTLY. The CDR3 in its entirety is CASSLDWGGSQNTLYF.

A word on this clone: Gene names are mouse gene names. The read stops 1 residue short of the end of the CDR3; the missing end is completed from the germline J gene. This chain links TRBV13-2 with TRBJ2-1; 9 nucleotides match TRBD2. CDR1 is NNHNN, CDR2 SYGAGS, per germline (reference sequence). V shed 2 bases and J 1 base; nucleotides not matched to a gene: 1. This CDR3 is built from 15 residues. The part of the CDR3 DNA that was read is TGTGCCAGCGGTGACGACTGGGGGAACTATGCTGAGCAGTTC. Amino acid sequence: CASGDDWGNYAEQF. From start to end, the CDR3 is CASGDDWGNYAEQFF.

For this clone: Gene names and germline match the mouse. The CDR3 is cut off 1 residue early in the read; its end comes from the germline J gene. This chain connects TRBV12-1 to TRBJ2-3; D perhaps matches TRBD1 (6 bases). V lost 2 bases and J 1 base, leaving 9 bases between the germline ends. Germline V gene lookup returns CDR1 SGHSN and CDR2 HYEKVE. The CDR3 contains 14 residues. The CDR3: CASSPQGGAETLYF. The sequenced part of the CDR3 DNA is TGTGCCAGCTCTCCACAGGGTGGTGCAGAAACGCTGTAT.

This clone has only a few counts. Gene names and germline match the mouse. Coverage ceases 1 residue before the CDR3 finishes, and the germline J gene fills in the end. This chain connects TRBV23 to TRBJ1-3; the listed D gene, TRBD1, was not tested against the DNA. Germline CDR1 and CDR2: KGHTA and FQNQQP. The length of the CDR3 is 14 residues. CDR3 bases read: TGCTCCAGCAGTCCGACATATTCTGGAAATACGCTCTAT. This sequence encodes CSSSPTYSGNTLY. The CDR3 in its entirety is CSSSPTYSGNTLYF.

With regard to this clone: The gene symbols are mouse symbols. The read finishes 1 residue shy of the CDR3 end, and the germline J gene is used to complete it. The chain couples TRBV1 to TRBJ1-4; D is possibly TRBD1 (5 bases). In germline, CDR1 is NSQYPW, CDR2 LRSPGD (reference sequence). This CDR3 has 14 amino acids. The ends were cut back, 8 bases at V and 2 bases at J, with 12 bases in the middle. The DNA read from the CDR3 is TGCACCTGCGCGGCAGGGAGGTCCAACGAAAGATTATTT. Translated: CTCAAGRSNERLF. In full, the CDR3 reads CTCAAGRSNERLFF.

Notes on this clone: Mouse gene names and germline throughout. The read falls 1 residue short of the CDR3 end, and the missing part is taken from the germline J gene. V usage is TRBV20 and J usage is TRBJ2-2; D ambiguous. The CDR3 consists of 12 residues. Per the germline V gene, CDR1 is GFQATS and CDR2 is STVNSAI. V was cut by 4 bases and J by 1 base, with 4 bases left in between. Incomplete CDR3 DNA: TGTGGTGCTACAAGAAACACCGGGCAGCTCTAC. Encoded protein: CGATRNTGQLY. The whole CDR3 sequence is CGATRNTGQLYF.

As regards this clone: One end of the junction varies from germline; a read error may be responsible. Gene names and germline refer to mouse. Read sequence stops 1 residue before the CDR3 end, and the germline J gene provides the missing end. This chain uses TRBV3 with TRBJ2-1; 10 bases match TRBD2. The CDR3 extends over 15 amino acids. Germline loops: CDR1 SNHLY, CDR2 FYNGKV (reference sequence). CDR3 sequence reads: CARRLGLGVYAEQFF. The sequenced part of the CDR3 DNA is TGCGCCCGCCGCTTAGGACTGGGGGTCTATGCTGAGCAGTTC.

In this sample, this clone turned up a few times. The genes are named according to mouse. The read ends 1 residue shy of where the CDR3 ends; the end is completed using the germline J gene. The chain couples TRBV13-2 to TRBJ1-2, with TRBD1 matching over 8 bases. Unmatched junction bases numbered 6, after V lost 3 bases and J lost 2 bases. Looked up from germline, CDR1 is NNHNN and CDR2 is SYGAGS (reference sequence). This CDR3 has 15 residues. CDR3 DNA, as far as it was read: TGTGCCAGCGGTGCCCGACAGGGGAAGAACTCCGACTACACC. This encodes CASGARQGKNSDYT. The CDR3 as a whole reads CASGARQGKNSDYTF.

Regarding this clone: Gene names refer to mouse genes. The part of the CDR3 DNA that was read is TGTGCCAGCAGCCAAGCCGGGACAGGGGTAGAAGTCTTC. Residues: CASSQAGTGVEVF. The entire CDR3 is CASSQAGTGVEVFF. The V and J genes are TRBV2 and TRBJ1-1; 10 nucleotides match TRBD1. Read data end 1 residue before the CDR3 end; the end is taken from the germline J gene. V lost 1 base, J lost 7 bases, and 3 bases stayed unmatched. Germline V gene lookup returns CDR1 LGHNA and CDR2 YSYQKL. This CDR3 region has 14 residues.

To note about this clone: A far more abundant clone sits one base away, making this likely a read error. All gene names here are mouse names. The read ends 1 residue before the CDR3 terminus; that terminus is restored from the germline J gene. Other DNA sequences within the sample encode an identical CDR3. This chain links TRBV12-1 with TRBJ2-7; D call uncertain. From germline, CDR1 is SGHSN and CDR2 HYEKVE. The CDR3 totals 11 residues. The DNA read from the CDR3 is TGCGCCAGCTCTCTGACTTATGAACAGTAC. Protein sequence: CASSLTYEQY. The whole CDR3 is CASSLTYEQYF.

This clone is judged hyperexpanded (1% or more). Mouse gene names apply. The observed sequence ends 1 residue before the CDR3 terminus, with the missing tail filled in from the germline J gene. This chain connects TRBV26 to TRBJ1-2, with 9 bases aligning to TRBD1. CDR3 length: 14 amino acids. After removal of 3 bases from V and 4 bases from J, the junction contained 3 bases not matched to a gene. Germline V CDR1 and CDR2: KGHPV, FQNQEV (reference sequence). The sequenced part of the CDR3 DNA is TGTGCCAGCAGTCTCGACAGGGGGAGCTCCGACTACACC. Protein sequence: CASSLDRGSSDYT. The full CDR3 protein reads CASSLDRGSSDYTF. The whole variable domain, remainder taken from reference TRBV26 and TRBJ1-2, is NSKVIQTPRYLVKGQGQKAKMRCIPEKGHPVVFWYQQNKNNEFKFLINFQNQEVLQQIDMTEKRFSAECPSNSPCSLEIQSSEAGDSALYLCASSLDRGSSDYTFGSGTRLLVI.

Note on this clone: Genes here carry mouse names. The read finishes 1 residue shy of the CDR3 end, and the germline J gene is used to complete it. V is TRBV19 and J is TRBJ2-1; 8 bases match TRBD2. The CDR3 covers 13 residues. Germline values: CDR1 FNHDT, CDR2 SITEND (reference sequence). The V gene end was trimmed by 6 bases and the J gene end by 4 bases; junction bases not matched to a gene: 3. The DNA read from the CDR3 is TGTGCCAGCACCCGGGACTGGTATGCTGAGCAGTTC. Amino acid sequence: CASTRDWYAEQF. In full, the CDR3 reads CASTRDWYAEQFF.

With regard to this clone: Genes and germline are mouse. The CDR3 end lies 1 residue beyond the end of the read and is filled in from the germline J gene. The chain employs TRBV13-1 and TRBJ2-7; 10 bases line up with TRBD2. This CDR3 has 14 amino acids. Trimming took 4 bases from V and 2 from J; bases not matched to a gene: 3. Germline values: CDR1 NSHNY, CDR2 SYGAGN. CDR3 protein: CASSTGTGAYEQYF. Incomplete CDR3 DNA: TGTGCCAGCAGTACCGGGACTGGGGCCTATGAACAGTAC.